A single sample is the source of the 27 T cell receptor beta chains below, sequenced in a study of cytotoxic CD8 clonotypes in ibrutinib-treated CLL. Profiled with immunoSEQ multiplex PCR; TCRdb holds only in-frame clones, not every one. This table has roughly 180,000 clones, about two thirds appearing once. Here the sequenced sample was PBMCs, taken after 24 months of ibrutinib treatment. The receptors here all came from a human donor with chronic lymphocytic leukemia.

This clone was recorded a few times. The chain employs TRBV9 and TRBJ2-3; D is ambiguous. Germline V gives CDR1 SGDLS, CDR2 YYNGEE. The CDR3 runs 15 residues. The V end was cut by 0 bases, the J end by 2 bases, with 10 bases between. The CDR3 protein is CASSVAPRPTDTQYF. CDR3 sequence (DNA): TGTGCCAGCAGCGTAGCCCCGCGCCCCACAGATACGCAGTATTTT.

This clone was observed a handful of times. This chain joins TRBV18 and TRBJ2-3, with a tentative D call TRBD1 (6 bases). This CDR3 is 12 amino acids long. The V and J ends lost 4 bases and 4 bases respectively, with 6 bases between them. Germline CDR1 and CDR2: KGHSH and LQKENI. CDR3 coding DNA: TGTGCCAGCTCACAGGGGGCAGATACGCAGTATTTT. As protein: CASSQGADTQYF. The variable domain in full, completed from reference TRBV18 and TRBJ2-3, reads NAGVMQNPRHLVRRRGQEARLRCSPMKGHSHVYWYRQLPEEGLKFMVYLQKENIIDESGMPKERFSAEFPKEGPSILRIQQVVRGDSAAYFCASSQGADTQYFGPGTRLTVL.

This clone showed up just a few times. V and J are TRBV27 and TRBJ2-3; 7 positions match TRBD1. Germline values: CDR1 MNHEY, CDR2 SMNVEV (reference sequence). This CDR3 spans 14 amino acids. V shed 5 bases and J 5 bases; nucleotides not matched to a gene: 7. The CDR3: CASSTDRVRDTQYF. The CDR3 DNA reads TGTGCCAGCAGTACCGACAGGGTTAGAGATACGCAGTATTTT.

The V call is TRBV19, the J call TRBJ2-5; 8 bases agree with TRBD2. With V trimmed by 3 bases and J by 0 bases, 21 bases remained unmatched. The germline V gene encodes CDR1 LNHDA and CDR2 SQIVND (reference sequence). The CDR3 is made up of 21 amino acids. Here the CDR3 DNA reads TGTGCCAGTAGTATGCGGGGGGTGCGGGAGAAGGCTGTTTGGTACCAAGAGACCCAGTACTTC. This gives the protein CASSMRGVREKAVWYQETQYF.

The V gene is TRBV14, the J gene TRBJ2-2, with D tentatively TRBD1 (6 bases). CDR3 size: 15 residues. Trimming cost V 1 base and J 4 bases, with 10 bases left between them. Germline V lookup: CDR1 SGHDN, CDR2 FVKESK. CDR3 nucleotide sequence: TGTGCCAGCAGCCAAGTTCGGACAGTCACCGGGGAGCTGTTTTTT. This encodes CASSQVRTVTGELFF.

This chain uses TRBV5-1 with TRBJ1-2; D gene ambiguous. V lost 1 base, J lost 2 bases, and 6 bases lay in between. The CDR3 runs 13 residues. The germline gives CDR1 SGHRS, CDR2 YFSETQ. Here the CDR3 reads CASSLKENYGYTF. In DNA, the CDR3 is TGCGCCAGCAGCTTGAAAGAGAACTATGGCTACACCTTC.

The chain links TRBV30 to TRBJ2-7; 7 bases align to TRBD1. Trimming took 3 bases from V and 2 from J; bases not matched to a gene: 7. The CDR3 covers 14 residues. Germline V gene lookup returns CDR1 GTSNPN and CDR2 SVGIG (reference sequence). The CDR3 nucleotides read TGTGCCTGGAGCCCCGGGACAGCCACCTACGAGCAGTACTTC. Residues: CAWSPGTATYEQYF.

The CDR3 nucleotides are TGTGCCAGTAGTATGGGAACAGGGGGAATCACTGAAGCTTTCTTT. This sequence encodes CASSMGTGGITEAFF. The V and J genes are TRBV19 and TRBJ1-1, with TRBD1 matching over 8 bases. V trimming: 3 bases; J trimming: 4 bases; junction bases outside the gene matches: 7. The germline gives CDR1 LNHDA, CDR2 SQIVND (reference sequence). The CDR3 is made up of 15 amino acids.

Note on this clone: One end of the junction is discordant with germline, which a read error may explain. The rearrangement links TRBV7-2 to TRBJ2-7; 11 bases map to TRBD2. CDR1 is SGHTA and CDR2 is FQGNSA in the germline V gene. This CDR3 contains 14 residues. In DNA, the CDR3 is TGTGCCAGCAGCCTAGCGGGAGGCGCCTACGAGCAGTACTTC. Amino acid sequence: CASSLAGGAYEQYF.

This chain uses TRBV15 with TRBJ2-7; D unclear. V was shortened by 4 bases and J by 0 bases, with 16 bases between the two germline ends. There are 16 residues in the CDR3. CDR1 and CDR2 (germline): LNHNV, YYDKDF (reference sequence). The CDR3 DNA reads TGTGCCACCAGCATTGGTTTTGGGGTCCTCTCCTACGAGCAGTACTTC. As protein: CATSIGFGVLSYEQYF.

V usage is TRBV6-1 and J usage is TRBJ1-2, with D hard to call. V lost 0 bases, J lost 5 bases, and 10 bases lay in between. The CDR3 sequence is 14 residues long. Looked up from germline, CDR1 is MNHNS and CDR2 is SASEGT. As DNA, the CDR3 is TGTGCCAGCAGTGAAGCGACCCAGGCTTATGGCTACACCTTC. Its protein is CASSEATQAYGYTF.

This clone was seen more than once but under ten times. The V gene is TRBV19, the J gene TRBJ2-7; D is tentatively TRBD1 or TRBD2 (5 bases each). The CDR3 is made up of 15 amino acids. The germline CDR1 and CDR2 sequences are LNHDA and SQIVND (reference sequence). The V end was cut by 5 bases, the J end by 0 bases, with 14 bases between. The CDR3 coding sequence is TGTGCCAGTAGTCCAGTCGGGGCTATCTCCTACGAGCAGTACTTC. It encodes CASSPVGAISYEQYF.

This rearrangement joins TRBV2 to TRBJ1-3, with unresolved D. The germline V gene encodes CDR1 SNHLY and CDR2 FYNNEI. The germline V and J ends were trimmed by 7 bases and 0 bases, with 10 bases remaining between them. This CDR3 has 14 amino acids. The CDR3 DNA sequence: TGTGCCAGCACCGAAGGAAACTCTGGAAACACCATATATTTT. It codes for CASTEGNSGNTIYF. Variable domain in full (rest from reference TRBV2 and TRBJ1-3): EPEVTQTPSHQVTQMGQEVILRCVPISNHLYFYWYRQILGQKVEFLVSFYNNEISEKSEIFDDQFSVERPDGSNFTLKIRSTKLEDSAMYFCASTEGNSGNTIYFGEGSWLTVV.

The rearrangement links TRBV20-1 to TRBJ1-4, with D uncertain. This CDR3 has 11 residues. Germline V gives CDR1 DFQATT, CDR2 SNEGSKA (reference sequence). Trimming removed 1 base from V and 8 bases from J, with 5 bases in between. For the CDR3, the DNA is TGCAGTGCTAGAGCGGGAGAAAAACTGTTTTTT. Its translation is CSARAGEKLFF.

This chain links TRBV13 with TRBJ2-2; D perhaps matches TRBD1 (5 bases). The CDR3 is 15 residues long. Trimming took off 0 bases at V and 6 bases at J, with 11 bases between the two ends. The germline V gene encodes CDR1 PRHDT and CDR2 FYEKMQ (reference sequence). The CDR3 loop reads CASSLGGVRAGELFF. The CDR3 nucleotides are TGTGCCAGCAGCTTAGGGGGCGTCAGGGCCGGGGAGCTGTTTTTT.

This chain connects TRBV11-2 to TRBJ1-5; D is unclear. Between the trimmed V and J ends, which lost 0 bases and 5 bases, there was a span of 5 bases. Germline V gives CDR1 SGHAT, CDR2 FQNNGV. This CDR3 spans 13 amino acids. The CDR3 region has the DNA TGTGCCAGCAGCTTAGATCGGGATCAGCCCCAGCATTTT. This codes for CASSLDRDQPQHF.

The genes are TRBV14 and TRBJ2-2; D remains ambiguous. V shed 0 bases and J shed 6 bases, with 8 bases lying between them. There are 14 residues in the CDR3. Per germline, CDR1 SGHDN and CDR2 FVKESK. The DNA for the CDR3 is TGTGCCAGCAGCCAAGATGTGGGATCCGGGGAGCTGTTTTTT. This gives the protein CASSQDVGSGELFF.

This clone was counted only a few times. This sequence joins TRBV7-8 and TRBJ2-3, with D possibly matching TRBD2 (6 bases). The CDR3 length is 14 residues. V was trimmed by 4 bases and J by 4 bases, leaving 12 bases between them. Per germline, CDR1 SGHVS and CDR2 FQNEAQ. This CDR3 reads CASSSGRRADTQYF. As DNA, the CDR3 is TGTGCCAGCAGCTCCGGGAGACGGGCAGATACGCAGTATTTT.

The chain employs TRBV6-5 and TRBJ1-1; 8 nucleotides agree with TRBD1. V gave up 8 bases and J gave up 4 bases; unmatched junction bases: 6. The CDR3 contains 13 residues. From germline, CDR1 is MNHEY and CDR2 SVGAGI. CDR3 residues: CASAGGSATEAFF. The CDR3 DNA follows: TGTGCCAGCGCAGGGGGCTCAGCCACTGAAGCTTTCTTT.

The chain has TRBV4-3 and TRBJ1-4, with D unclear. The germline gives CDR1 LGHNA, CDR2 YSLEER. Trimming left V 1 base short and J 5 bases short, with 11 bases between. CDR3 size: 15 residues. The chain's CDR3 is CASSQGTYPNEKLFF. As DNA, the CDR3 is TGCGCCAGCAGCCAAGGCACATACCCAAATGAAAAACTGTTTTTT.

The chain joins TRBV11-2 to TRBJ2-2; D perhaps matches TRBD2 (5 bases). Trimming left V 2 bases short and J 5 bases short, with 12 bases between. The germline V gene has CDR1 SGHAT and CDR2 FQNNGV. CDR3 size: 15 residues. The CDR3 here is CASSLPLAETGELFF. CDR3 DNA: TGTGCCAGCAGCTTACCCCTAGCCGAAACCGGGGAGCTGTTTTTT.

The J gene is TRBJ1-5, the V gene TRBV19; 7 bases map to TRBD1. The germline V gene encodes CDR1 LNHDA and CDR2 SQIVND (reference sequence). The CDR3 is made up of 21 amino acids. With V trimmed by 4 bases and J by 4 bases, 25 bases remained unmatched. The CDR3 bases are TGTGCCAGTAGTACCCACAGGGGAGGTTTCGTATCTGAGGTGAGGAATCAGCCCCAGCATTTT. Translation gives CASSTHRGGFVSEVRNQPQHF.

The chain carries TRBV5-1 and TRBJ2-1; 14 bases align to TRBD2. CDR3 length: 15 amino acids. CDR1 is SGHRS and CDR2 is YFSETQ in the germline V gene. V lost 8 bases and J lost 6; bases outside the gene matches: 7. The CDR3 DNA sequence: TGCGCCAGTCGGACTAGCGGGAGGAACATCAATGAGCAGTTCTTC. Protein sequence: CASRTSGRNINEQFF.

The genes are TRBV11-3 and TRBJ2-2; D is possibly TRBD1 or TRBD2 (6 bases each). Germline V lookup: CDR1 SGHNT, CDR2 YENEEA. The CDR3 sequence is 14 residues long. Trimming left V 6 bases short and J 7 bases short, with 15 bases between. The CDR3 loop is CASRPGGSSGELFF. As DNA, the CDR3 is TGTGCCAGCAGACCCGGGGGCTCCAGCGGGGAGCTGTTTTTT.

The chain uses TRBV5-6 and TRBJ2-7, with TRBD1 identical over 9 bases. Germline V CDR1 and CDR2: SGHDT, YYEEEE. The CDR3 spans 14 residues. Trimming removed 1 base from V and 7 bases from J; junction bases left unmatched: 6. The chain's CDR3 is CASSLHGQGYEQYF. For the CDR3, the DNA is TGTGCCAGCAGCTTGCATGGACAGGGGTATGAGCAGTACTTC.

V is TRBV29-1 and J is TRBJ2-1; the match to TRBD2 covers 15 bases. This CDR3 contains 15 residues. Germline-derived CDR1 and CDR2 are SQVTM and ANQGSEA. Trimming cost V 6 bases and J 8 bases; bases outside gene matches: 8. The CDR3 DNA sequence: TGCAGCGTCCAAGGACTAGCGGGAGGGCCGTATGAGCAGTTCTTC. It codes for CSVQGLAGGPYEQFF.

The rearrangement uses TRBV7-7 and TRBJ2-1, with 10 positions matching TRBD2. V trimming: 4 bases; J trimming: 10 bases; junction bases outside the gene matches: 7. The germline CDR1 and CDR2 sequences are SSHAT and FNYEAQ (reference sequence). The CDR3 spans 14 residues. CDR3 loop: CASSSYVLAGEQFF. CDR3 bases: TGTGCCAGCAGCTCATACGTACTAGCGGGAGAGCAGTTCTTC.